Here is one T cell receptor (beta chain) with its context. Original analysis: Researchers report that nucleated cell counts were estimated from reference gene primer amplification. Clones were sequenced by immunoSEQ multiplex PCR, and TCRdb holds only the in-frame ones, with some missing. V and J calls and clone size are given by that table; D and trimming were obtained from the DNA. The data show roughly 230,000 clones, roughly 81% seen once. Recruits, aged about 18 to 95 years, lived in 24 US areas. This entry is derived from a study of blood T cell repertoires in COVID-19. Germline V gives CDR1 SGHAT, CDR2 FQNNGV. V gave up 0 bases and J gave up 1 base, with 6 bases separating them. The CDR3 spans 14 residues.

Sequencing was performed on PBMCs or T cells enriched from blood (not recorded which). This receptor was obtained from a woman between 45 and 60 years old who had been exposed to COVID-19. The chain carries TRBV11-2 and TRBJ1-2; D is unresolved. The chain's CDR3 is CASSLERVNYGYTF. The CDR3, as DNA: TGTGCCAGCAGCTTAGAGAGGGTTAACTATGGCTACACCTTC.